Below are 18 T cell receptor beta chains sequenced from a single sample in a study of identical twins. MiXCR, run by TCRdb on the 5' RACE reads, gives a single entry per CDR3 protein. The repertoire holds about 530,000 distinct CDR3 sequences, with around 22% as singletons. This sample also appeared in a second study, on yellow fever vaccine responses in identical twins.

Source material: CD4+ T cells sorted from blood. The receptors stem from a young woman in good health.

This clonotype has more than one count but fewer than ten. The rearrangement links TRBV7-2 to TRBJ2-3; D ambiguous. V lost 3 bases to trimming and J lost 0 bases, with 13 bases between them. Germline CDR1 is SGHTA and CDR2 is FQGNSA. The CDR3 totals 16 residues. The CDR3 DNA sequence: TGTGCCAGCAGCTTCTTGACTCGCCTAAGCACAGATACGCAGTATTTT. This gives the protein CASSFLTRLSTDTQYF.

This clonotype was recorded a few times. V gene TRBV10-3 combines with J gene TRBJ2-1; the D gene is possibly TRBD1 (5 bases). Trimming left V 8 bases short and J 1 base short, with 12 bases between. Germline-derived CDR1 and CDR2 are ENHRY and SYGVKD. This CDR3 has 14 residues. This CDR3 reads CAISGRASYNEQFF. DNA of the CDR3: TGTGCCATCTCCGGCAGGGCGTCCTACAATGAGCAGTTCTTC.

The CDR3 DNA follows: TGTGCCAGCAGTCCCCGGGACATGAGCCCCTACAATGAGCAGTTCTTC. Its translation is CASSPRDMSPYNEQFF. The chain links TRBV28 to TRBJ2-1, with D maybe TRBD1 (6 bases). Trimming took off 5 bases at V and 2 bases at J, with 16 bases between the two ends. The CDR3 totals 16 residues. Germline V gene data show CDR1 as MDHEN and CDR2 as SYDVKM.

The chain couples TRBV7-9 to TRBJ2-1; the match to TRBD2 covers 7 bases. CDR1 and CDR2 (germline): SEHNR, FQNEAQ (reference sequence). V trimming: 5 bases; J trimming: 8 bases; junction bases outside the gene matches: 12. The CDR3 has 15 amino acids. For the CDR3, the DNA is TGTGCCAGCAGCCCCATGGGGGGGATTAGGGATGAGCAGTTCTTC. Amino acid sequence: CASSPMGGIRDEQFF.

The rearrangement links TRBV6-1 to TRBJ2-6, with D unresolved. The CDR3 sequence is 16 residues long. Germline CDR1 is MNHNS and CDR2 is SASEGT. V lost 5 bases to trimming and J lost 0 bases, with 11 bases between them. CDR3 nucleotide sequence: TGTGCCAGCAGTCGACAAATATCCTCTGGGGCCAACGTCCTGACTTTC. Translated: CASSRQISSGANVLTF.

This clonotype was seen at least ten times. The rearrangement joins TRBV12-3 or TRBV12-4 to TRBJ2-1; TRBD2 matches at 9 bases. The ends lost 5 bases at V and 5 bases at J; junction bases unmatched: 4. This CDR3 comprises 14 residues. The CDR3 loop reads CASSHSGSHNEQFF. In nucleotides, the CDR3 is TGTGCCAGCAGTCATAGCGGGAGTCACAATGAGCAGTTCTTC.

This clonotype was seen more than once but under ten times. This chain joins TRBV7-8 and TRBJ2-7; 9 nucleotides match TRBD2. Losses at the gene ends were 4 bases for V and 0 bases for J; bases not matched to a gene: 10. The CDR3 is 17 amino acids. In germline, CDR1 is SGHVS, CDR2 FQNEAQ. The CDR3 sequence is CASSSSGLAGNSYEQYF. CDR3 DNA sequence: TGTGCCAGCAGCTCCTCAGGGCTAGCGGGAAACTCCTACGAGCAGTACTTC.

A few counts support this clonotype. This chain connects TRBV9 to TRBJ2-3, with a possible D match to TRBD1 (5 bases). The CDR3 runs 15 residues. Trimming pared 0 bases from V and 7 bases from J, leaving 15 bases between. Germline-derived CDR1 and CDR2 are SGDLS and YYNGEE. Written as DNA, the CDR3 is TGTGCCAGCAGCGTAGAGGGCCAACAGGCGAATACGCAGTATTTT. Translating it yields CASSVEGQQANTQYF.

This clonotype turned up a few times. The rearrangement links TRBV6-4 to TRBJ2-1; a weak D match, TRBD1 (6 bases). V gave up 2 bases and J gave up 9 bases, with 11 bases separating them. This CDR3 region has 13 residues. Germline CDR1 MRHNA, CDR2 SNTAGT. DNA of the CDR3: TGTGCCAGCAGTGACGAGGCAGGGGTTGAGCAGTTCTTC. Residues: CASSDEAGVEQFF.

This clonotype has a handful of counts. The V gene is TRBV20-1, the J gene TRBJ2-2; 7 positions match TRBD2. After removal of 1 base from V and 4 bases from J, the junction contained 9 bases not matched to a gene. The CDR3 covers 16 residues. From germline, CDR1 is DFQATT and CDR2 SNEGSKA (reference sequence). The CDR3 nucleotides read TGCAGTGCTAGAGGGACCCGGACTAGATTCACCGGGGAGCTGTTTTTT. Translating gives CSARGTRTRFTGELFF.

The chain carries TRBV29-1 and TRBJ2-2; 14 positions agree with TRBD2. The CDR3 spans 16 residues. V shed 3 bases and J 1 base; nucleotides not matched to a gene: 1. In germline, CDR1 is SQVTM, CDR2 ANQGSEA. This CDR3 reads CSVDGTSGRNTGELFF. The CDR3 DNA reads as TGCAGCGTTGATGGGACTAGCGGGAGGAACACCGGGGAGCTGTTTTTT.

This chain connects TRBV12-3 or TRBV12-4 to TRBJ2-5; TRBD1 is a possible D gene (6 bases). The CDR3 contains 14 residues. V lost 6 bases to trimming and J lost 5 bases, with 16 bases between them. For the CDR3, the DNA is TGTGCCAGCAGCCGTCAGGGGCGCGGGGAGACCCAGTACTTC. Translated: CASSRQGRGETQYF.

The chain joins TRBV20-1 to TRBJ2-1, with unresolved D. Germline CDR1 is DFQATT and CDR2 is SNEGSKA (reference sequence). Trimming left V 0 bases short and J 12 bases short, with 18 bases between. The CDR3 extends over 14 amino acids. CDR3 residues: CSARDSRVGVRQFF. CDR3 nucleotide sequence: TGCAGTGCTAGAGATTCGAGAGTCGGAGTCCGGCAGTTCTTC.

V is TRBV28 and J is TRBJ1-2, with 9 bases aligning to TRBD1. CDR3 length equals 17 residues. Germline CDR1 and CDR2: MDHEN and SYDVKM. V gave up 6 bases and J gave up 5 bases; unmatched junction bases: 16. This CDR3 reads CASRGYRGRTRGYGYTF. The CDR3 DNA reads as TGTGCCAGCAGGGGCTACAGGGGGCGGACCCGTGGGTATGGCTACACCTTC.

This clonotype was picked up a small number of times. The chain employs TRBV6-2 or TRBV6-3 and TRBJ2-1, with 7 bases aligning to TRBD2. V dropped 2 bases and J dropped 1; count of bases not matched to a gene: 11. The V gene's germline CDR1 is MNHEY and CDR2 SVGEGT. The CDR3 runs to 18 residues. DNA of the CDR3: TGTGCCAGCAGTTACCCCCCTAGACTAGCCCTTTCCTACAATGAGCAGTTCTTC. Residues: CASSYPPRLALSYNEQFF.

J is TRBJ2-1 and V is TRBV5-1; TRBD1 or TRBD2 may be the D gene (5 bases each). The CDR3 loop spans 14 amino acids. Trimming took 5 bases from V and 9 from J, leaving 18 bases between them. Germline CDR1 reads SGHRS; CDR2 reads YFSETQ. The chain's CDR3 is CASRLGTAVGEQFF. CDR3 in DNA: TGCGCCAGCAGACTCGGGACCGCAGTGGGTGAGCAGTTCTTC.

The chain recombines TRBV7-8 with TRBJ2-5, with TRBD1 matching over 9 bases. Trimming took 8 bases from V and 2 from J; bases not matched to a gene: 9. Germline CDR1 and CDR2: SGHVS and FQNEAQ. There are 15 residues in the CDR3. CDR3 sequence reads: CASVVRGQGQETQYF. The CDR3 bases are TGTGCCAGCGTTGTCCGGGGACAGGGACAAGAGACCCAGTACTTC.

The rearrangement uses TRBV5-1 and TRBJ2-1, with 10 bases matching TRBD2. Germline-derived CDR1 and CDR2 are SGHRS and YFSETQ. The CDR3 loop spans 16 amino acids. Trimming cost V 6 bases and J 7 bases; bases outside gene matches: 13. The CDR3 DNA reads as TGCGCCAGCACCCCCGGCCCAAGCGGGGGGGCGAATGAGCAGTTCTTC. This gives the protein CASTPGPSGGANEQFF.